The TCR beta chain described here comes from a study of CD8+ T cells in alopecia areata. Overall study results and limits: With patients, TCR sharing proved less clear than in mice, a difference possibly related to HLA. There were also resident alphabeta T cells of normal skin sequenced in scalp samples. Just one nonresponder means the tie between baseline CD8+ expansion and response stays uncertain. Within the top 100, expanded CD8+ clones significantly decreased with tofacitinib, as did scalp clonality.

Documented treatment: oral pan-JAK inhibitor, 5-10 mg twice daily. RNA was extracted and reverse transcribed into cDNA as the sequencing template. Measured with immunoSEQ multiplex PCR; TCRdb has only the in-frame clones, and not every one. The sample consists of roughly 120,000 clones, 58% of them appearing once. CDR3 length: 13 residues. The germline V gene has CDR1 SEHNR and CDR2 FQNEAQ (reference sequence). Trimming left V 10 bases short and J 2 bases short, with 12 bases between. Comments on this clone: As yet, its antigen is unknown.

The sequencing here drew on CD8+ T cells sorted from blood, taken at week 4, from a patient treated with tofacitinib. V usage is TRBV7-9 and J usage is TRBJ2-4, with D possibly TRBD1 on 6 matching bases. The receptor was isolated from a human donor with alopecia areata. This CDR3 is CATTTGPKNIQYF. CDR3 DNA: TGTGCCACCACGACAGGCCCCAAAAACATTCAGTACTTC.